This TCR beta chain was recorded in a study of blood T cell repertoires in COVID-19. Looking at the study overall: Sites in the United States, Italy and Spain provided acute and convalescent COVID-19 samples. PBMCs, B-cell-depleted T cells, or T cells provided the cDNA or gDNA that made up the material.

Some clones are missing from TCRdb's copy, which holds only in-frame ones; the method was immunoSEQ multiplex PCR. The sample records about 380,000 clones, about 90% being singletons. This CDR3 is built from 13 residues. The clonotype comes from a man aged 35-49 years with acute or convalescent COVID-19. The chain carries TRBV21-1 and TRBJ1-2. TRBV21-1 is assigned pseudogene status. Sequencing was done on a sample of peripheral blood. The CDR3 DNA is TGTGCCAGCACCCCGGGACTTAACTATGGCTACACCTTC. Protein sequence: CASTPGLNYGYTF.